Sequencing of this TCR beta chain was carried out in a study of a mutant IDH1 vaccine in newly diagnosed glioma. As for the study in general: Visits V12 and V13 fell at weeks 35 and 47, respectively.

Regarding time point: week 35, safety follow-up. Doses of 300 ug of mutant IDH1 20-mer peptide were given with topical imiquimod. Profiling relied on immunoSEQ multiplex PCR, and the TCRdb table lists in-frame clones only, not all of them. The table has around 29,000 clones, about 70% seen once. Per the germline V gene, CDR1 is SNHLY and CDR2 is FYNNEI. This CDR3 region has 17 residues. The V and J ends lost 7 bases and 0 bases respectively, with 19 bases between them. To note about this clone: The antigen remains undetermined.

Sequenced here: PBMCs, sampled from a glioma patient whose treatment included an IDH1 peptide vaccine. V is TRBV2 and J is TRBJ1-5; D perhaps matches TRBD1 (6 bases). The TCR sequence derives from a man aged 45 to 65 with glioma. The DNA of the CDR3 is TGTGCCAGCACCCCGGCAGGGGTCCGTAATAGCAATCAGCCCCAGCATTTT. As protein: CASTPAGVRNSNQPQHF.